Listed below are T cell receptor beta chains from one sample, sequenced in a study of T cell responses to AZD1222 COVID-19 vaccine. The method was immunoSEQ multiplex PCR; TCRdb's version includes in-frame clones alone and lacks a portion of them. The sample yields some 150,000 clones, roughly nine tenths seen once. The input for sequencing was peripheral blood, taken after recovery from COVID-19. The origin of the receptors is an adult who had recovered from COVID-19. Both conserved end residues are part of each CDR3. A D gene is named only where the DNA matches it firmly. Expanded clones are given a class, and other clones once, few, many or no size at all.

>-|TRBD2|TRBJ2-2|TRBV28
TGTGCCAGCAGTTTCACTAGCGGGAGTTTTAGCGGGGAGCTGTTTTTT
CASSFTSGSFSGELFF
>-|-|TRBJ2-7|TRBV6-2/TRBV6-3
TGTGCCAGCAGTTACGGATCCGAGCAGTACTTC
CASSYGSEQYF
>-|TRBD2|TRBJ2-7|TRBV5-1
TGCGCCAGCAGCACCGGGACTAGCGGGGTCTCCTACGAGCAGTACTTC
CASSTGTSGVSYEQYF
>-|-|TRBJ2-7|TRBV5-1
TGCGCCAGCAGCTCGGGACCTATGTACGAGCAGTACTTC
CASSSGPMYEQYF
>-|-|TRBJ1-2|TRBV2
TGTGCCAGCAGTGAAAGGGATTTGGACTATGGCTACACCTTC
CASSERDLDYGYTF
>once|-|TRBJ2-3|TRBV18
TGTGCCAGCTCGCACCTCAGGGATACGCAGTATTTT
CASSHLRDTQYF
>few|-|TRBJ1-6|TRBV13
TGTGCCAGCAGTTTAGGTAGATTTGATTCACCCCTCCACTTT
CASSLGRFDSPLHF
>-|-|TRBJ1-2|TRBV28
TGTGCCAGCAGTGGCCCGGCGGGGGCGGGTGGCTACACCTTC
CASSGPAGAGGYTF
>-|-|TRBJ1-3|TRBV4-3
TGCGCCAGCAGCCAAGATAAGGCCCCAGGGACTGGAAACACCATATATTTT
CASSQDKAPGTGNTIYF
>-|-|TRBJ1-6|TRBV20-1
TGCAGTGCGACCACGGTGGGTCCCCTCCACTTT
CSATTVGPLHF
>once|-|TRBJ1-1|TRBV2
TGTGCCAGCAGCCTCCAGACAGTGAACACTGAAGCTTTCTTT
CASSLQTVNTEAFF
>-|-|TRBJ2-4|TRBV7-9
TGTGCCAGCAGCGGGGACTTAACGATAGCCAAAAACATTCAGTACTTC
CASSGDLTIAKNIQYF
>-|TRBD1|TRBJ2-5|TRBV3-1/TRBV3-2
TGTGCCAGCAGTCCACCGGGACAGACGTACCAAGAGACCCAGTACTTC
CASSPPGQTYQETQYF
>-|-|TRBJ1-1|TRBV4-3
TGCGCCAGCAGCCAAGAACCGAGGGGCAGGCGTGAAGCTTTCTTT
CASSQEPRGRREAFF
>-|-|TRBJ2-1|TRBV27
TGTGCCAGCAGGGACCTCAATGAGCAGTTCTTC
CASRDLNEQFF
>-|TRBD1|TRBJ1-4|TRBV7-2
TGTGCCAGCAGCTTAGCGTCACAGGGGTTAGGTGAAAAACTGTTTTTT
CASSLASQGLGEKLFF
>-|-|TRBJ1-1|TRBV6-5
TGTGCCAGCAGTTTTATATTGGACACCAATGAAGCTTTCTTT
CASSFILDTNEAFF
>-|TRBD2|TRBJ2-2|TRBV7-2
TGTGCCAGCAGTTATACCGGGACTAGCCCCGGGGAGCTGTTTTTT
CASSYTGTSPGELFF
>-|-|TRBJ1-4|TRBV18
TGTGCCAGCTCACCACAGGGATCCAATGAAAAACTGTTTTTT
CASSPQGSNEKLFF
>-|-|TRBJ2-1|TRBV4-3
TGCGCCAGCAGCCAAGATTCCTACAATGAGCAGTTCTTC
CASSQDSYNEQFF
>-|-|TRBJ2-5|TRBV5-1
TGCGCCAGCAGCTTGGGGGCGGGAACGTCGGAGACCCAGTACTTC
CASSLGAGTSETQYF